This passage covers 14 T cell receptor beta chains from one sample sequenced in a study of T cell repertoires in urothelial bladder cancer. The table came from immunoSEQ multiplex PCR; TCRdb's copy has only in-frame clones and leaves some out. The sample carries about 13,000 clones, roughly two thirds recorded once. The sequenced sample consisted of tumor-infiltrating cells from bladder cancer. Receptor source: a human donor with urothelial carcinoma.

V usage is TRBV7-6 and J usage is TRBJ1-4; D may be TRBD1 (5 bases). CDR3 length equals 19 residues. Trimming shortened V by 5 bases and J by 0 bases, and 22 bases separated the two germline ends. Germline V CDR1 and CDR2: SGHVS, FNYEAQ. This chain's CDR3 is CASSQRRGGRSATNEKLFF. In DNA form, the CDR3 reads TGTGCCAGCAGCCAGAGGAGGGGTGGCAGGTCAGCAACTAATGAAAAACTGTTTTTT.

The CDR3 DNA is TGTGCCAGCAGTCGCCGGGACTACTCCTACGAGCAGTACTTC. Translation gives CASSRRDYSYEQYF. The chain carries TRBV6-5 and TRBJ2-7, with TRBD2 identical over 7 bases. The germline gives CDR1 MNHEY, CDR2 SVGAGI. This CDR3 has 14 residues. V was clipped by 5 bases and J by 0 bases; unmatched bases: 4.

The chain recombines TRBV7-2 with TRBJ2-1, with a possible D match to TRBD2 (6 bases). There are 13 residues in the CDR3. Germline lookup yields CDR1 SGHTA and CDR2 FQGNSA. The V and J ends lost 5 bases and 12 bases respectively, with 17 bases between them. CDR3 bases: TGTGCCAGCAGCCCCGACCACGGGGGACGGCAGTTCTTC. Translation: CASSPDHGGRQFF. Variable domain in full (rest from reference TRBV7-2 and TRBJ2-1): GAGVSQSPSNKVTEKGKDVELRCDPISGHTALYWYRQSLGQGLEFLIYFQGNSAPDKSGLPSDRFSAERTGGSVSTLTIQRTQQEDSAVYLCASSPDHGGRQFFGPGTRLTVL.

The V call is TRBV7-3, the J call TRBJ2-2; possible D gene TRBD2, 5 bases. The CDR3 sequence is 14 residues long. Per the germline V gene, CDR1 is SGHTA and CDR2 is FQGTGA. With 5 bases removed from V and 4 bases from J, the gap between germline ends came to 11 bases. CDR3 nucleotide sequence: TGTGCCAGCAGCCTCTCGGCGGGCACCGGGGAGCTGTTTTTT. As protein: CASSLSAGTGELFF.

V usage is TRBV11-2 and J usage is TRBJ2-1; 12 positions match TRBD1. CDR3 length: 16 residues. The germline gives CDR1 SGHAT, CDR2 FQNNGV. The junction had 6 bases not matched to a gene; V was cut back by 1 base and J by 8 bases. The DNA for the CDR3 is TGTGCCAGCAGCTTAGCGGGACAGGGGGCTTACGATGAGCAGTTCTTC. Its translation is CASSLAGQGAYDEQFF.

This clone was picked up one time. This chain connects TRBV6-6 to TRBJ1-1, with D possibly TRBD1 on 5 matching bases. Germline CDR1 MNHNY, CDR2 SVGAGI (reference sequence). The ends were cut back, 6 bases at V and 3 bases at J, with 11 bases in the middle. The CDR3 is 13 amino acids. The CDR3 coding sequence is TGTGCCAGCAGCCCCCGACAGTACACTGAAGCTTTCTTT. Protein product: CASSPRQYTEAFF.

Written as DNA, the CDR3 is TGCAGCGCCCGTAGGGGTAACTATGGCTACACCTTC. Protein sequence: CSARRGNYGYTF. The rearrangement links TRBV29-1 to TRBJ1-2; possibly TRBD1 for D (5 bases). This CDR3 region has 12 residues. CDR1 and CDR2 (germline): SQVTM, ANQGSEA. V lost 7 bases, J lost 1 base, and 10 bases lay in between.

The chain joins TRBV6-6 to TRBJ2-1; D possibly corresponds to TRBD1 (6 bases). V was clipped by 6 bases and J by 2 bases, with 14 bases between them. The CDR3 sequence is 15 residues long. Germline V gene sequence: CDR1 MNHNY, CDR2 SVGAGI (reference sequence). CDR3 coding DNA: TGTGCCAGCAGAAATCCCGACAGGCCCTACAATGAGCAGTTCTTC. It translates to CASRNPDRPYNEQFF.

This clone was picked up one time. The V call is TRBV2, the J call TRBJ2-1, with D unclear. This CDR3 is 14 amino acids long. Trimming took off 0 bases at V and 8 bases at J, with 11 bases between the two ends. The V gene's germline CDR1 is SNHLY and CDR2 FYNNEI. CDR3 in amino acids: CASSEAGTFDEQFF. The CDR3 DNA sequence: TGTGCCAGCAGTGAAGCGGGCACATTCGATGAGCAGTTCTTC.

This clone was seen just once. The V call is TRBV18, the J call TRBJ2-7; D is possibly TRBD2 (5 bases). The germline V gene has CDR1 KGHSH and CDR2 LQKENI. The V end lost 1 base, the J end lost 4 bases, and 11 bases lay between the germline ends. The CDR3 is 14 amino acids. CDR3 nucleotide sequence: TGTGCCAGCTCACCACGAAATACGGGATACGAGCAGTACTTC. This codes for CASSPRNTGYEQYF.

In its sample, this clone was seen a few times. The chain recombines TRBV27 with TRBJ1-6; 10 positions match TRBD1. Germline V gene lookup returns CDR1 MNHEY and CDR2 SMNVEV (reference sequence). V lost 4 bases and J lost 10; bases outside the gene matches: 19. This CDR3 contains 19 residues. This chain's CDR3 is CASSYLYRGQGTYGSPLHF. CDR3 DNA sequence: TGTGCCAGCAGTTATCTATACCGGGGACAGGGGACGTATGGATCACCCCTCCACTTT.

The rearrangement links TRBV4-1 to TRBJ2-2, with 8 bases aligning to TRBD2. The CDR3 length is 15 residues. Germline V gene lookup returns CDR1 MGHRA and CDR2 YSYEKL. The trim removed 0 bases at V and 12 bases at J, leaving 9 bases unmatched. The CDR3 is CASSQDGGARWKLFF. Written as DNA, the CDR3 is TGCGCCAGCAGCCAAGACGGGGGGGCCCGTTGGAAGCTGTTTTTT.

The chain carries TRBV6-5 and TRBJ1-4, with D maybe TRBD1 (6 bases). Trimming shortened V by 0 bases and J by 7 bases, and 12 bases separated the two germline ends. Per germline, CDR1 MNHEY and CDR2 SVGAGI. CDR3 length equals 15 residues. CDR3 residues: CASSYSPRGGEKLFF. The CDR3, as DNA: TGTGCCAGCAGTTACTCGCCCAGGGGTGGTGAAAAACTGTTTTTT.

V is TRBV5-4 and J is TRBJ2-4, with TRBD2 as a possible D gene (5 bases). Trimming took 3 bases from V and 0 from J, leaving 25 bases between them. CDR1 and CDR2 from the germline V gene are SGHNT and YYREEE (reference sequence). The CDR3 extends over 20 amino acids. CDR3 loop: CASSSETHRGSWGAKNIQYF. For the CDR3, the DNA is TGTGCCAGCAGCTCTGAAACCCACCGGGGATCTTGGGGAGCCAAAAACATTCAGTACTTC.